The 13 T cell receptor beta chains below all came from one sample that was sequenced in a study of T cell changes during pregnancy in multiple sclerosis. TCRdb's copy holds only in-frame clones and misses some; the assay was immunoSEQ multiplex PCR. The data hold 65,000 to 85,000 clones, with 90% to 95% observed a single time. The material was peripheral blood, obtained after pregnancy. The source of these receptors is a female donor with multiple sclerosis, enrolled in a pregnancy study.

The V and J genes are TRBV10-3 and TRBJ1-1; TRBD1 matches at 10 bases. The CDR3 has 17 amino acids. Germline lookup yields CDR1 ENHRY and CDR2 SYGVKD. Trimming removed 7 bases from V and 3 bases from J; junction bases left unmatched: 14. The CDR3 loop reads CAIKTGTGDRKDTEAFF. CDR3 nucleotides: TGTGCCATCAAAACCGGGACAGGGGACAGAAAGGACACTGAAGCTTTCTTT.

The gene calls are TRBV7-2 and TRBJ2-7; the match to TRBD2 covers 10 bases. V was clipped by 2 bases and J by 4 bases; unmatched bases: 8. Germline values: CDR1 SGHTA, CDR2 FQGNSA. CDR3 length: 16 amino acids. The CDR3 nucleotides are TGTGCCAGCAGCTTAAAGGCTAGCGGGAGTGGTTACGAGCAGTACTTC. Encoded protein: CASSLKASGSGYEQYF.

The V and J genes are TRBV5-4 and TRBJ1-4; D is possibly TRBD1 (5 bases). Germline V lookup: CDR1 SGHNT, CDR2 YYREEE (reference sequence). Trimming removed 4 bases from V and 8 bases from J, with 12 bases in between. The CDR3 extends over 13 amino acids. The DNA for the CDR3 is TGTGCCAGCAGCGCGGACATGACCGAAAAACTGTTTTTT. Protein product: CASSADMTEKLFF.

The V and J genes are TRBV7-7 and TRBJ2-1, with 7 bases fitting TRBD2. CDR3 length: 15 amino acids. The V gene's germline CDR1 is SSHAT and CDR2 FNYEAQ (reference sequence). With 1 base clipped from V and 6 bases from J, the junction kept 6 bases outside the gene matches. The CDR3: CASSLDGSGPNEQFF. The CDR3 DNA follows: TGTGCCAGCAGCTTAGACGGTAGCGGGCCCAATGAGCAGTTCTTC.

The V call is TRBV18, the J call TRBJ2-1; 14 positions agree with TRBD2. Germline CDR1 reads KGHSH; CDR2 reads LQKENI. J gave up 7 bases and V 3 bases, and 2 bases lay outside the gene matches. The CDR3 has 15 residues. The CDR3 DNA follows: TGTGCCAGCTCACCGACTAGCGGGGGGGTGAATGAGCAGTTCTTC. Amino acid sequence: CASSPTSGGVNEQFF.

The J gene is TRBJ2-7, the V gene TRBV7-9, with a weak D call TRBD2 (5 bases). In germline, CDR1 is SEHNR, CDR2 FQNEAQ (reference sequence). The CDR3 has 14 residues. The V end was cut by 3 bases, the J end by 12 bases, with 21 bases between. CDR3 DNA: TGTGCCAGCAGCTTGGCGGGTATAGGAACGAGACTGTACTTC. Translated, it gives CASSLAGIGTRLYF. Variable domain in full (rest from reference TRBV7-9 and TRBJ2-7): DTGVSQNPRHKITKRGQNVTFRCDPISEHNRLYWYRQTLGQGPEFLTYFQNEAQLEKSRLLSDRFSAERPKGSFSTLEIQRTEQGDSAMYLCASSLAGIGTRLYFGPGTRLTVT.

The chain's CDR3 is CSVGGTYNQPQHF. The CDR3 coding sequence is TGCAGCGTCGGCGGGACCTACAATCAGCCCCAGCATTTT. The V and J genes are TRBV29-1 and TRBJ1-5, with D maybe TRBD1 (5 bases). Trimming removed 6 bases from V and 3 bases from J, with 12 bases in between. Looked up from germline, CDR1 is SQVTM and CDR2 is ANQGSEA. The CDR3 has 13 amino acids.

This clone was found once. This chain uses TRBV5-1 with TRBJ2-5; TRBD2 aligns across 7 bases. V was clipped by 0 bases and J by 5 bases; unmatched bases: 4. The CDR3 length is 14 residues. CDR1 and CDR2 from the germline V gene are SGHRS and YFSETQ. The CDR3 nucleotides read TGCGCCAGCAGCTTGGGGCTAGCGGTGGAGACCCAGTACTTC. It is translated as CASSLGLAVETQYF.

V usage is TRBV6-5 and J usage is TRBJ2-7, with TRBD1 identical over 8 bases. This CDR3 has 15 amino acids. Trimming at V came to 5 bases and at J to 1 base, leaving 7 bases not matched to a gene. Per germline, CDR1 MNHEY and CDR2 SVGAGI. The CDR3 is CASSPDRDLSYEQYF. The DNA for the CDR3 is TGTGCCAGCAGTCCGGACAGGGATTTATCCTACGAGCAGTACTTC.

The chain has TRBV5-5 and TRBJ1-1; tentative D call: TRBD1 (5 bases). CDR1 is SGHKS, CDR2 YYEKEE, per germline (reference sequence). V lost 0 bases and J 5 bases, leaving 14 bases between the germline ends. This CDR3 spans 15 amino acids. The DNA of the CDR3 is TGTGCCAGCAGCTTGGTTCTAGGGAGGGGAACTGAAGCTTTCTTT. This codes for CASSLVLGRGTEAFF.

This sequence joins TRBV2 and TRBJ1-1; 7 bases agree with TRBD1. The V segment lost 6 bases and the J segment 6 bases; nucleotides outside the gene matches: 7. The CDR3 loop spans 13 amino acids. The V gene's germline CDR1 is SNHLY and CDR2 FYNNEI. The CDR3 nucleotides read TGTGCCAGCAGGAAACAGGGGATGGCTGAAGCTTTCTTT. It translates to CASRKQGMAEAFF.

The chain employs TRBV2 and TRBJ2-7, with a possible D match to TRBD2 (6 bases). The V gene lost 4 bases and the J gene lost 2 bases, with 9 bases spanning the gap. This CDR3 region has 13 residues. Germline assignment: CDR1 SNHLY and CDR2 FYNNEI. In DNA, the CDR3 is TGTGCCAGCAGTGCTAGCGAGACCTACGAGCAGTACTTC. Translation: CASSASETYEQYF.

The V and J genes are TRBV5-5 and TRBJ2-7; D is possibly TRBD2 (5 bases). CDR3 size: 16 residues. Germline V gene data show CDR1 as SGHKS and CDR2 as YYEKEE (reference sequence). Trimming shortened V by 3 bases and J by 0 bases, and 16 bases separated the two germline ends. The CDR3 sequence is CASSSQAVGLSYEQYF. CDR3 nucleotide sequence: TGTGCCAGCAGCTCCCAAGCGGTAGGCCTCTCCTACGAGCAGTACTTC.